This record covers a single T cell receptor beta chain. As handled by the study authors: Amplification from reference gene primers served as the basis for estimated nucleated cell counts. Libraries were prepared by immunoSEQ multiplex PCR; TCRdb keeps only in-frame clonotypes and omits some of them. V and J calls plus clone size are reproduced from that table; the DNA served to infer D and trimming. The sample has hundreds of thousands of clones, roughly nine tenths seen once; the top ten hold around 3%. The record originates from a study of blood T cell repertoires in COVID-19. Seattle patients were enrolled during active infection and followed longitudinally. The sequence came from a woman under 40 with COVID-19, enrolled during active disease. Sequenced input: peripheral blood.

The CDR3 region has the DNA TGTGCCAGCAGCAAAGAAGGCACAGGTAGCTACGAGCAGTACTTC. This encodes CASSKEGTGSYEQYF. This chain uses TRBV21-1 with TRBJ2-7; the table's D call TRBD1 went unverified against the DNA. TRBV21-1 is recorded as a pseudogene. The CDR3 totals 15 residues.